The sequence of this T cell receptor (beta chain) was determined in a study of blood T cell repertoires in COVID-19. Study in general: Collection of acute and convalescent COVID-19 samples took place in the United States, Italy and Spain. PBMCs, B-cell-depleted T cells, or T cells provided the cDNA or gDNA that made up the material.

The CDR3 is 16 residues long. Germline V CDR1 and CDR2: DFQATT, SNEGSKA (reference sequence). With V trimmed by 3 bases and J by 2 bases, 8 bases remained unmatched. The authors' processing: Amplified reference gene primers provided the basis for estimating nucleated cell counts. Clones were sequenced by immunoSEQ multiplex PCR, and TCRdb holds only the in-frame ones, with some missing. The V and J calls and clone size come from that table; D and trimming were worked out from the DNA. The table records 90,000 or so clones, less than 90% of them present only once. The sequence was obtained from a human donor in a cohort sampled during active COVID-19. The rearrangement joins TRBV20-1 to TRBJ2-7, with 12 bases aligning to TRBD2. The sample consisted of peripheral blood. CDR3 DNA sequence: TGCAGTGCTAGTTTTTCTAGCGGGAGGGCCACCTACGAGCAGTACTTC. It encodes CSASFSSGRATYEQYF.